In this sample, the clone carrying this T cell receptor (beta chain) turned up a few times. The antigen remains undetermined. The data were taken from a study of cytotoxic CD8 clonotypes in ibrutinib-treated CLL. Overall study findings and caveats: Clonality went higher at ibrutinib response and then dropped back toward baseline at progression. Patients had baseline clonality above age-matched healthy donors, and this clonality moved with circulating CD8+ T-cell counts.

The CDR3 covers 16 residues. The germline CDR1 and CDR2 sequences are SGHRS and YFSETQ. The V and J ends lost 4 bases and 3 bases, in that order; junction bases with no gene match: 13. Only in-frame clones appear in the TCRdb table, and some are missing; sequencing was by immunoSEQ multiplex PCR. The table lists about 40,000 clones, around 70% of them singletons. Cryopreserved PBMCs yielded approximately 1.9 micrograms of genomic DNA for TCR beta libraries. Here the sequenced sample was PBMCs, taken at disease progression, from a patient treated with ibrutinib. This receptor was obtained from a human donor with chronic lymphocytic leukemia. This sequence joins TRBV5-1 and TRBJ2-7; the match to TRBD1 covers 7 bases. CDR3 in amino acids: CASSLYYRGGSYEQYF. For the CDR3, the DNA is TGCGCCAGCAGCCTCTATTACAGGGGCGGAAGCTACGAGCAGTACTTC.